These T cell receptor beta chains were read from a single sample in a study of T cells after yellow fever vaccination. TCRdb passed the 5' RACE reads through MiXCR, listing each CDR3 protein once. The sample holds about 130,000 distinct CDR3 sequences; approximately 9% are singletons and the top ten take 30% to 50%. The sample here was CD8+ T cells sorted from PBMCs, taken on the day of the yellow fever booster vaccination. Receptor source: a man aged 18-30 years who received the YFV17D yellow fever vaccine. Both conserved end residues are part of each CDR3. Fields, in order: D gene, J gene, clone size, V gene, CDR3 protein, CDR3 DNA. The D gene is left open where the match is weak. Part of the rows lack a size; the others show once, few, many or a class for expanded clones.

NA | TRBJ1-5 | NA | TRBV19 | CASSIASNQPQHF | TGTGCCAGTAGTATTGCTAGCAATCAGCCCCAGCATTTT
NA | TRBJ2-7 | NA | TRBV29-1 | CSVRDNSYEQYF | TGCAGCGTTAGGGACAACTCCTACGAGCAGTACTTC
NA | TRBJ2-2 | few | TRBV9 | CASSVRSGTKGTGELFF | TGTGCCAGCAGCGTAAGGAGCGGGACAAAAGGGACCGGGGAGCTGTTTTTT
NA | TRBJ2-2 | NA | TRBV19 | CASSTPDRPTGELFF | TGTGCCAGTAGTACTCCCGACAGGCCAACCGGGGAGCTGTTTTTT
TRBD2 | TRBJ2-3 | few | TRBV5-1 | CASSLVIRGGTDTQYF | TGCGCCAGCAGCTTGGTAATACGGGGGGGCACAGATACGCAGTATTTT
NA | TRBJ2-3 | few | TRBV21-1 | CASSKGGADTQYF | TGTGCCAGCAGCAAGGGCGGTGCAGATACGCAGTATTTT
NA | TRBJ2-5 | few | TRBV9 | CASSARPAGPPPQYF | TGTGCCAGCAGCGCACGACCAGCGGGCCCCCCGCCCCAGTACTTC
NA | TRBJ2-7 | many | TRBV5-4 | CASSSEGDEQYF | TGTGCCAGCAGCTCGGAAGGGGACGAGCAGTACTTC
TRBD2 | TRBJ2-3 | many | TRBV4-3 | CASSQVASGGADTQYF | TGCGCCAGCAGCCAAGTGGCTAGCGGGGGGGCAGATACGCAGTATTTT
NA | TRBJ2-2 | many | TRBV6-5 | CASSHQAGELFF | TGTGCCAGCAGTCACCAGGCGGGGGAGCTGTTTTTT
TRBD2 | TRBJ2-3 | few | TRBV6-5 | CASEAGGQGDTQYF | TGTGCCAGTGAAGCGGGGGGCCAGGGAGATACGCAGTATTTT
TRBD1 | TRBJ1-2 | few | TRBV4-1 | CASSYLAGTGAPGYGYTF | TGCGCCAGCAGCTATCTTGCCGGGACAGGGGCGCCGGGCTATGGCTACACCTTC
NA | TRBJ2-5 | NA | TRBV7-2 | CASSLLSLETQYF | TGTGCCAGCAGCTTACTTTCACTGGAGACCCAGTACTTC
TRBD1 | TRBJ2-7 | many | TRBV11-2 | CASSWGTGGPYEQYF | TGTGCCAGCAGCTGGGGGACAGGGGGTCCCTACGAGCAGTACTTC
TRBD1 | TRBJ2-7 | many | TRBV20-1 | CSARDRGDYEQYF | TGCAGTGCTCGAGACAGGGGAGACTACGAGCAGTACTTC
NA | TRBJ2-2 | NA | TRBV19 | CASTAPGTNTGELFF | TGTGCCAGTACAGCCCCGGGAACGAACACCGGGGAGCTGTTTTTT
NA | TRBJ1-5 | few | TRBV5-4 | CASSLGWGPNQPQHF | TGTGCCAGCAGCTTGGGGTGGGGGCCTAATCAACCCCAGCATTTT
NA | TRBJ2-7 | NA | TRBV3-1 | CASSQESYEQYF | TGTGCCAGCAGCCAAGAGAGCTACGAGCAGTACTTC
NA | TRBJ1-1 | few | TRBV7-2 | CASRSPGVRNTEAFF | TGTGCCAGCAGATCACCAGGCGTGAGGAACACTGAAGCTTTCTTT
NA | TRBJ2-3 | few | TRBV12-3/TRBV12-4 | CASSLSMGTDTQYF | TGTGCCAGCAGTTTGAGTATGGGCACAGATACGCAGTATTTT
NA | TRBJ2-7 | few | TRBV6-1 | CASGEWVGYEQYF | TGTGCCAGCGGTGAGTGGGTGGGCTACGAGCAGTACTTC
NA | TRBJ1-5 | few | TRBV12-5 | CASGLGNRDPNQPQHF | TGTGCTAGTGGTTTGGGAAACAGGGACCCCAATCAGCCCCAGCATTTT
NA | TRBJ1-1 | few | TRBV5-1 | CASSRQLFLGPYFSSTEAFF | TGCGCCAGCAGCCGTCAATTATTTCTGGGACCCTATTTTTCCTCCACTGAAGCTTTCTTT
TRBD2 | TRBJ2-3 | many | TRBV4-2 | CASSQSRGATDTQYF | TGTGCCAGCAGCCAGTCGCGGGGGGCCACAGATACGCAGTATTTT
TRBD1 | TRBJ2-7 | many | TRBV4-3 | CASAPAGGSYEQYF | TGCGCCAGCGCCCCGGCAGGGGGCTCCTACGAGCAGTACTTC
TRBD2 | TRBJ2-1 | NA | TRBV12-3/TRBV12-4 | CASNSGGRLAGFSYNEQFF | TGTGCCAGCAACTCCGGGGGGCGACTAGCGGGGTTCTCCTACAATGAGCAGTTCTTC
TRBD1 | TRBJ1-5 | few | TRBV11-1 | CASSPTGNAPQHF | TGTGCCAGCAGCCCGACAGGGAATGCGCCCCAGCATTTT
NA | TRBJ2-4 | many | TRBV7-6 | CASSLDMSPKNIQYF | TGTGCCAGCAGCTTAGATATGTCGCCCAAAAACATTCAGTACTTC
NA | TRBJ2-5 | many | TRBV7-9 | CASSLGIGGEQETQYF | TGTGCCAGCAGCTTAGGGATAGGCGGAGAACAAGAGACCCAGTACTTC
NA | TRBJ2-3 | NA | TRBV6-6 | CASSYLADTQYF | TGTGCCAGCAGTTACCTCGCAGATACGCAGTATTTT
TRBD2 | TRBJ2-3 | many | TRBV11-2 | CASSDVAGSGSTDTQYF | TGTGCCAGCAGCGACGTAGCGGGGAGTGGTAGCACAGATACGCAGTATTTT
TRBD1 | TRBJ2-7 | few | TRBV12-3/TRBV12-4 | CASSLWDSTYEQYF | TGTGCCAGCAGTTTGTGGGACAGCACCTACGAGCAGTACTTC
NA | TRBJ1-5 | NA | TRBV7-2 | CASSLTGPYSNQPQHF | TGTGCCAGCAGCCTAACAGGCCCTTATAGCAATCAGCCCCAGCATTTT
NA | TRBJ2-3 | few | TRBV5-1 | CASSVDAATDTQYF | TGCGCCAGCAGCGTGGACGCAGCCACAGATACGCAGTATTTT
NA | TRBJ2-1 | few | TRBV7-2 | CASSLRPQMGNEQFF | TGTGCCAGCAGCTTACGTCCTCAAATGGGCAATGAGCAGTTCTTC
NA | TRBJ2-3 | NA | TRBV20-1 | CSARDEIGRRDTQYF | TGCAGTGCTAGAGATGAAATCGGGCGCCGAGATACGCAGTATTTT
NA | TRBJ2-3 | few | TRBV9 | CASSVVGGLSSTDTQYF | TGTGCCAGCAGCGTAGTCGGCGGATTATCTAGCACAGATACGCAGTATTTT
NA | TRBJ2-1 | few | TRBV27 | CASSSLSGASYNEQFF | TGTGCCAGCAGTTCTCTGAGTGGGGCCTCCTACAATGAGCAGTTCTTC
TRBD2 | TRBJ2-5 | many | TRBV12-3/TRBV12-4 | CASSPGLAGGNGETQYF | TGTGCCAGCAGTCCTGGACTAGCGGGGGGGAATGGGGAGACCCAGTACTTC
TRBD2 | TRBJ2-1 | many | TRBV5-1 | CASSRAGGRNEQFF | TGCGCCAGTAGCCGGGCGGGGGGAAGGAATGAGCAGTTCTTC
NA | TRBJ2-5 | few | TRBV29-1 | CSVELRTNQYF | TGCAGCGTTGAACTTCGGACGAATCAGTACTTC
NA | TRBJ2-7 | many | TRBV29-1 | CSVRDTSYEQYF | TGCAGCGTCCGGGACACCTCCTACGAGCAGTACTTC
TRBD1 | TRBJ1-6 | NA | TRBV5-4 | CASSTGTANSPLHF | TGTGCCAGCAGCACCGGGACAGCGAATTCACCCCTCCACTTT
NA | TRBJ2-1 | NA | TRBV30 | CAATGEQFF | TGTGCCGCTACTGGTGAGCAGTTCTTC
NA | TRBJ1-2 | few | TRBV6-5 | CASSLQGVGGYTF | TGTGCCAGCAGTTTACAGGGAGTGGGTGGCTACACCTTC
NA | TRBJ2-7 | NA | TRBV9 | CASSVGQVSEQYF | TGTGCCAGCAGCGTAGGACAGGTCTCCGAGCAGTACTTC
NA | TRBJ2-5 | NA | TRBV6-2/TRBV6-3 | CASSSVGRGTQYF | TGTGCCAGCAGTTCCGTAGGGCGGGGGACCCAGTACTTC
NA | TRBJ2-1 | NA | TRBV28 | CASSLGWDTSYNEQFF | TGTGCCAGCAGTTTGGGCTGGGACACCTCCTACAATGAGCAGTTCTTC
TRBD1 | TRBJ2-2 | many | TRBV25-1 | CASSERTGYAGELFF | TGTGCCAGCAGTGAACGGACAGGGTACGCCGGGGAGCTGTTTTTT
TRBD2 | TRBJ2-1 | few | TRBV4-1 | CASSQISGGQYNEQFF | TGCGCCAGCAGCCAAATTAGCGGGGGGCAATACAATGAGCAGTTCTTC